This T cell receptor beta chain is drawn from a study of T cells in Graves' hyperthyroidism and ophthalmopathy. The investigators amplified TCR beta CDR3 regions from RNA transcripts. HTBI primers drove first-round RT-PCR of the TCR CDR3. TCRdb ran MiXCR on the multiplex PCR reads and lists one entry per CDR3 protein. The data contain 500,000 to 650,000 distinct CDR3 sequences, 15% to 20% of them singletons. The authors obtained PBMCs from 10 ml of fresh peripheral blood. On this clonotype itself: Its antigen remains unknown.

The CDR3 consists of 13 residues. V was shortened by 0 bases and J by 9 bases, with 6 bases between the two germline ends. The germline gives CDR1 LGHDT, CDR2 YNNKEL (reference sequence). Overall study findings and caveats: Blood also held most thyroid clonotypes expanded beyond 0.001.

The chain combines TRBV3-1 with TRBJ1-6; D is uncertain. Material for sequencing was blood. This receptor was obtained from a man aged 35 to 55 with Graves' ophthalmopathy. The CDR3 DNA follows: TGTGCCAGCAGCCAAGATCTGACTTCACCCCTCCACTTT. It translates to CASSQDLTSPLHF.